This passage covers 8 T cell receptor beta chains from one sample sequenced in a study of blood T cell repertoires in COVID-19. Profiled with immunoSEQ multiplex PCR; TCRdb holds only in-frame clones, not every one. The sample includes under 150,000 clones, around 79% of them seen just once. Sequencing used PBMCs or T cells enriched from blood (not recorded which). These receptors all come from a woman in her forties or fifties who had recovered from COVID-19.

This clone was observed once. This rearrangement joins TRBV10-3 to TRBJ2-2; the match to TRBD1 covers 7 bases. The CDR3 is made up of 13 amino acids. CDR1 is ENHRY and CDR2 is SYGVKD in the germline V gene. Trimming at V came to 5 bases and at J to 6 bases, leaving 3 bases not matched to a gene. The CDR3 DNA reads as TGTGCCATCAGTCGACAGGGTGCCGGGGAGCTGTTTTTT. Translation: CAISRQGAGELFF.

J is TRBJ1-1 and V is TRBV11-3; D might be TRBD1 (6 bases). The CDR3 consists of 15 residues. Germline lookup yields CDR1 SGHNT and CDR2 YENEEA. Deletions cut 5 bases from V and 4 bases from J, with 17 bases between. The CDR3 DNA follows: TGTGCCAGCAGCCGTGTTTCAGGGGTAGGCACTGAAGCTTTCTTT. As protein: CASSRVSGVGTEAFF.

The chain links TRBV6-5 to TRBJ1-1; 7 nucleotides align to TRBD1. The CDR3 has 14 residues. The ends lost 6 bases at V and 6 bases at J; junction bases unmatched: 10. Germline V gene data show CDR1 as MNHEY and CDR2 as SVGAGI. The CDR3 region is CASSQGGPRAEAFF. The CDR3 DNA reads TGTGCCAGCAGCCAAGGGGGCCCCCGGGCTGAAGCTTTCTTT.

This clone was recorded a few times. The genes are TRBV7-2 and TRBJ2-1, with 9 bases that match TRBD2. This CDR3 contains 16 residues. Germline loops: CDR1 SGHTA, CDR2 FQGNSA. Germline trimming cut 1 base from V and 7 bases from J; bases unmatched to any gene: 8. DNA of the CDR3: TGTGCCAGCAGCTTAGAATTAGCGGGGGCTTGGAATGAGCAGTTCTTC. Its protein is CASSLELAGAWNEQFF.

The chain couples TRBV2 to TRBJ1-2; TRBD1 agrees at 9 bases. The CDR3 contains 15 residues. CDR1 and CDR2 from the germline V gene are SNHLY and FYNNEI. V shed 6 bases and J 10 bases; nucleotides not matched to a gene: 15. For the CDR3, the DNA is TGTGCCAGCAGCCGTCCGGACAGGGGATTTAGGGACTACACCTTC. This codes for CASSRPDRGFRDYTF.

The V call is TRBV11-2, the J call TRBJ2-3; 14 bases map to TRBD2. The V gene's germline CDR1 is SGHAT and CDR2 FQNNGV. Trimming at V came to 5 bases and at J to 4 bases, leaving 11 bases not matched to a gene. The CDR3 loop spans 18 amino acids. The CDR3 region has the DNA TGTGCCAGCAGCCCGGGGACTAGCGGGAGTTATGGCGCAGATACGCAGTATTTT. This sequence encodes CASSPGTSGSYGADTQYF.

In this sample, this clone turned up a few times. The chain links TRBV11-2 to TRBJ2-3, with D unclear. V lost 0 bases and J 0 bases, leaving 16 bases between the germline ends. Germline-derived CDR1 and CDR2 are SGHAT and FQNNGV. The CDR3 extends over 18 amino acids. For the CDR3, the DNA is TGTGCCAGCAGCTTAGAAGTGGGCACCCCTTCTAGCACAGATACGCAGTATTTT. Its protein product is CASSLEVGTPSSTDTQYF.

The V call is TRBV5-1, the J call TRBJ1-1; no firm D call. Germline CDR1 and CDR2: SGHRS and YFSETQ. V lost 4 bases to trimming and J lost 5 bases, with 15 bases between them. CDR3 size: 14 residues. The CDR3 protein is CASSLWTVETEAFF. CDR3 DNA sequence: TGCGCCAGCAGCCTATGGACTGTAGAGACTGAAGCTTTCTTT.